These 28 T cell receptor beta chains originate from one sample sequenced in a study of OX40 agonist ivuxolimab in advanced cancers. Sequencing used immunoSEQ multiplex PCR; TCRdb keeps in-frame clones, though not all of them. This sample has about 10,000 clones, with roughly nine tenths found just once. The sample here was CD4+ or CD8+ T cells sorted from blood, taken in a trial of the OX40 agonist ivuxolimab. These receptors were taken from an adult with an advanced solid tumor such as melanoma, head and neck, liver or kidney cancer.

Sample share makes this clone medium-sized. V usage is TRBV7-9 and J usage is TRBJ2-7; D not certain. This CDR3 has 11 residues. The V gene lost 8 bases and the J gene lost 0 bases, with 5 bases spanning the gap. Per the germline V gene, CDR1 is SEHNR and CDR2 is FQNEAQ (reference sequence). The CDR3 loop is CASGDSYEQYF. The CDR3 nucleotides read TGTGCCAGCGGGGACTCCTACGAGCAGTACTTC.

This sequence joins TRBV13 and TRBJ1-5; D call uncertain. Between the trimmed V and J ends, which lost 0 bases and 7 bases, there was a span of 16 bases. Germline-derived CDR1 and CDR2 are PRHDT and FYEKMQ (reference sequence). This CDR3 has 16 amino acids. This chain's CDR3 is CASSLGLSGVTQPQHF. CDR3 DNA sequence: TGTGCCAGCAGCTTAGGCCTAAGTGGGGTTACACAGCCCCAGCATTTT.

This clone was counted only a few times. The chain joins TRBV7-9 to TRBJ2-1; D is unresolved. CDR1 is SEHNR and CDR2 is FQNEAQ in the germline V gene (reference sequence). The CDR3 is 11 amino acids. Trimming stripped 5 bases from V and 8 bases from J, with 7 bases between. Here the CDR3 reads CASSTYDEQFF. The CDR3 DNA follows: TGTGCCAGCAGCACGTACGATGAGCAGTTCTTC. Using reference TRBV7-9 and TRBJ2-1 for the parts outside the CDR3, the full variable domain is DTGVSQNPRHKITKRGQNVTFRCDPISEHNRLYWYRQTLGQGPEFLTYFQNEAQLEKSRLLSDRFSAERPKGSFSTLEIQRTEQGDSAMYLCASSTYDEQFFGPGTRLTVL.

The chain is built from TRBV6-5 and TRBJ2-7; 8 bases fit TRBD2. Germline V gene data show CDR1 as MNHEY and CDR2 as SVGAGI. With 2 bases clipped from V and 7 bases from J, the junction kept 4 bases outside the gene matches. The CDR3 sequence is 13 residues long. The CDR3 DNA reads as TGTGCCAGCAGTTACACCCCGGGGGGGGAGCAGTACTTC. Its translation is CASSYTPGGEQYF.

This clone was seen a handful of times. This CDR3 reads CASSPGQGYNSPLHF. The DNA for the CDR3 is TGCGCCAGCAGCCCGGGACAGGGCTATAATTCACCCCTCCACTTT. The chain is built from TRBV4-1 and TRBJ1-6; 9 bases align to TRBD1. CDR3 length: 15 residues. V was clipped by 4 bases and J by 3 bases; unmatched bases: 1. CDR1 is MGHRA, CDR2 YSYEKL, per germline.

Concerning this clone: At one of its ends the junction is not consistent with the germline gene, which may arise from a read error. This chain joins TRBV5-1 and TRBJ1-6; D may be TRBD1 (5 bases). Germline loops: CDR1 SGHRS, CDR2 YFSETQ. This CDR3 spans 14 amino acids. The CDR3 region is CASSLGTGIIPLHF. The CDR3, as DNA: TGTGCCAGCAGCCTGGGGACGGGGATAATCCCCCTCCACTTT.

This chain links TRBV7-6 with TRBJ2-1; D ambiguous. Germline V gene sequence: CDR1 SGHVS, CDR2 FNYEAQ. With 4 bases removed from V and 5 bases from J, the gap between germline ends came to 9 bases. The CDR3 is 13 amino acids. CDR3 amino acids: CASSSRPNNEQFF. As DNA, the CDR3 is TGTGCCAGCAGCTCTCGCCCCAACAATGAGCAGTTCTTC.

V gene TRBV7-8 combines with J gene TRBJ2-5, with 8 bases fitting TRBD1. The CDR3 totals 13 residues. Germline assignment: CDR1 SGHVS and CDR2 FQNEAQ. V was pared by 5 bases and J by 5 bases, with 4 bases of the junction left unmatched. The CDR3 nucleotides read TGTGCCAGCAGCCGCAGGGGGCTGGAGACCCAGTACTTC. It translates to CASSRRGLETQYF.

The chain joins TRBV27 to TRBJ2-7; 8 positions match TRBD1. Germline CDR1 reads MNHEY; CDR2 reads SMNVEV (reference sequence). The trim removed 6 bases at V and 3 bases at J, leaving 10 bases unmatched. CDR3 length: 15 residues. As DNA, the CDR3 is TGTGCCAGCAGCCCTCTCTCCGGACAGGGCTACGAGCAGTACTTC. Protein sequence: CASSPLSGQGYEQYF.

The chain carries TRBV5-4 and TRBJ2-5, with a possible D match to TRBD2 (5 bases). The V gene lost 6 bases and the J gene lost 2 bases, with 11 bases spanning the gap. Looked up from germline, CDR1 is SGHNT and CDR2 is YYREEE (reference sequence). This CDR3 contains 13 residues. The CDR3 nucleotides are TGTGCCAGCACCCTCCGGGGTCAAGAGACCCAGTACTTC. It translates to CASTLRGQETQYF.

The V gene is TRBV10-3, the J gene TRBJ1-5; TRBD1 matches at 12 bases. This CDR3 has 17 residues. The V segment lost 10 bases and the J segment 0 bases; nucleotides outside the gene matches: 10. Germline CDR1 and CDR2: ENHRY and SYGVKD. This CDR3 is CATGGTGGFVSNQPQHF. In nucleotides, the CDR3 is TGTGCCACGGGCGGGACAGGGGGCTTCGTTAGCAATCAGCCCCAGCATTTT.

The chain is built from TRBV27 and TRBJ2-6, with 9 bases fitting TRBD1. This CDR3 is 16 amino acids long. Germline V gene sequence: CDR1 MNHEY, CDR2 SMNVEV (reference sequence). Trimming at V came to 5 bases and at J to 4 bases, leaving 6 bases not matched to a gene. The CDR3 sequence is CASSPWTGVGANVLTF. The CDR3 DNA sequence: TGTGCCAGCAGTCCCTGGACAGGGGTCGGGGCCAACGTCCTGACTTTC.

The V gene is TRBV19, the J gene TRBJ2-7, with D perhaps matching TRBD1 (5 bases). The germline gives CDR1 LNHDA, CDR2 SQIVND (reference sequence). Trimming pared 1 base from V and 7 bases from J, leaving 14 bases between. The CDR3 is 14 residues long. CDR3 residues: CASSIGSGRREQYF. The CDR3, as DNA: TGTGCCAGTAGTATAGGGTCAGGGCGGCGGGAGCAGTACTTC.

The CDR3 region is CASSMDSTYEQYF. CDR3 nucleotides: TGCGCCAGCAGCATGGACAGCACGTACGAGCAGTACTTC. The gene calls are TRBV5-1 and TRBJ2-7; tentative D call: TRBD1 (6 bases). Germline values: CDR1 SGHRS, CDR2 YFSETQ. Trimming removed 4 bases at V and 4 bases at J, with 12 bases between. The CDR3 covers 13 residues.

The V call is TRBV9, the J call TRBJ2-1; D not resolved. The V and J ends lost 0 bases and 8 bases respectively, with 15 bases between them. CDR1 is SGDLS and CDR2 is YYNGEE in the germline V gene. CDR3 length equals 15 residues. CDR3 residues: CASSVGYRVLDEQFF. DNA for the CDR3: TGTGCCAGCAGCGTAGGTTACCGCGTTTTGGATGAGCAGTTCTTC.

V and J are TRBV29-1 and TRBJ2-7, with D possibly being TRBD1 (6 bases). This CDR3 comprises 15 residues. Looked up from germline, CDR1 is SQVTM and CDR2 is ANQGSEA. Deletions cut 0 bases from V and 4 bases from J, with 16 bases between. The CDR3 here is CSVEDPEQGGYEQYF. CDR3 nucleotides: TGCAGCGTTGAAGATCCAGAACAGGGTGGTTACGAGCAGTACTTC.

The chain is built from TRBV4-2 and TRBJ2-7; possible D gene TRBD2, 6 bases. In germline, CDR1 is LGHNA, CDR2 YNFKEQ. This CDR3 has 16 residues. Between the trimmed V and J ends, which lost 5 bases and 3 bases, there was a span of 20 bases. In DNA form, the CDR3 reads TGTGCCAGCAGCGCAGCTACGGGGGAACCACTCTACGAGCAGTACTTC. It codes for CASSAATGEPLYEQYF.

The chain carries TRBV6-5 and TRBJ1-5; no clear D gene. The germline V gene encodes CDR1 MNHEY and CDR2 SVGAGI. V shed 0 bases and J shed 4 bases, with 7 bases lying between them. This CDR3 has 14 amino acids. In DNA form, the CDR3 reads TGTGCCAGCAGTTACTCGGCGGGGAATCAGCCCCAGCATTTT. As protein: CASSYSAGNQPQHF.

The gene calls are TRBV7-2 and TRBJ2-7; D perhaps matches TRBD2 (6 bases). With 6 bases removed from V and 1 base from J, the gap between germline ends came to 19 bases. Germline V CDR1 and CDR2: SGHTA, FQGNSA. The CDR3 sequence is 16 residues long. Here the CDR3 reads CASSSGLPSASYEQYF. Written as DNA, the CDR3 is TGTGCCAGCAGTTCCGGACTTCCTAGCGCGTCCTACGAGCAGTACTTC.

The chain couples TRBV7-6 to TRBJ2-1; D may be TRBD2 (5 bases). There are 13 residues in the CDR3. V lost 5 bases, J lost 5 bases, and 10 bases lay in between. Germline-derived CDR1 and CDR2 are SGHVS and FNYEAQ. In DNA, the CDR3 is TGTGCCAGCAGCCCCGGACTGAACAATGAGCAGTTCTTC. Its protein is CASSPGLNNEQFF.

The DNA of the CDR3 is TGTGCCAGCACCCCGGCGGGGCAACAAACCCGGGGTGGCTATGGCTACACCTTC. It translates to CASTPAGQQTRGGYGYTF. The J gene is TRBJ1-2, the V gene TRBV6-7, with a possible D match to TRBD1 (5 bases). TRBV6-7 is placed among ORFs of uncertain function. With 7 bases removed from V and 4 bases from J, the gap between germline ends came to 28 bases. The CDR3 has 18 amino acids.

The chain employs TRBV27 and TRBJ1-1; D possibly corresponds to TRBD1 (6 bases). Germline values: CDR1 MNHEY, CDR2 SMNVEV (reference sequence). This CDR3 contains 14 residues. The ends were cut back, 1 base at V and 8 bases at J, with 14 bases in the middle. The CDR3 DNA reads as TGTGCCAGCAGTTTATTCTGGGGGGCGGGCGAAGCTTTCTTT. Protein product: CASSLFWGAGEAFF.

The chain joins TRBV6-5 to TRBJ2-2; 7 bases are shared with TRBD1. The CDR3 spans 14 residues. Per the germline V gene, CDR1 is MNHEY and CDR2 is SVGAGI. The V and J ends lost 7 bases and 7 bases, in that order; junction bases with no gene match: 9. CDR3 DNA: TGTGCCAGCAATTCGTTAGGGGGCATCGGGGAGCTGTTTTTT. Its translation is CASNSLGGIGELFF.

V and J are TRBV29-1 and TRBJ2-7; D may be TRBD2 (5 bases). With 4 bases removed from V and 0 bases from J, the gap between germline ends came to 10 bases. The CDR3 is made up of 13 amino acids. CDR1 and CDR2 from the germline V gene are SQVTM and ANQGSEA. In nucleotides, the CDR3 is TGCAGCGTTGTTGAGCGGAACTCCTACGAGCAGTACTTC. It encodes CSVVERNSYEQYF.

The J gene is TRBJ1-6, the V gene TRBV4-2; 7 nucleotides match TRBD1. Trimming cost V 0 bases and J 7 bases; bases outside gene matches: 3. Germline V gives CDR1 LGHNA, CDR2 YNFKEQ. The CDR3 has 15 residues. Written as DNA, the CDR3 is TGTGCCAGCAGCCAAGATCAGGGGGTGAATTCACCCCTCCACTTT. This encodes CASSQDQGVNSPLHF.

The chain couples TRBV9 to TRBJ2-3, with 10 bases aligning to TRBD2. Germline V gene lookup returns CDR1 SGDLS and CDR2 YYNGEE. The CDR3 has 16 residues. V lost 3 bases to trimming and J lost 2 bases; unmatched junction nucleotides: 6. The CDR3 DNA follows: TGTGCCAGCAGCGCACTTAGCGGGGGGATCACAGATACGCAGTATTTT. Translating it yields CASSALSGGITDTQYF.

In regard to this clone: A single base separates this from a much larger clone, so it may be a read error. The chain joins TRBV5-4 to TRBJ1-3; D is perhaps TRBD1 (5 bases). Germline V gene lookup returns CDR1 SGHNT and CDR2 YYREEE (reference sequence). Deletions cut 0 bases from V and 0 bases from J, with 7 bases between. This CDR3 is built from 15 residues. CDR3 loop: CASSLEGVSGNTIYF. The DNA for the CDR3 is TGTGCCAGCAGCTTGGAAGGGGTCTCTGGAAACACCATATATTTT.

In its sample, this clone was seen a few times. The gene calls are TRBV6-4 and TRBJ2-1; 8 nucleotides align to TRBD2. Trimming removed 0 bases from V and 4 bases from J; junction bases left unmatched: 11. Germline V lookup: CDR1 MRHNA, CDR2 SNTAGT. The CDR3 is 18 amino acids. CDR3 sequence reads: CASSDSFNAGGSYNEQFF. The CDR3 DNA reads as TGTGCCAGCAGTGACTCCTTTAATGCGGGGGGTTCTTACAATGAGCAGTTCTTC.